The clone carrying this T cell receptor (beta chain) was recorded once. The sample is drawn from a study of T cell responses to AZD1222 COVID-19 vaccine. CDR3 length: 15 amino acids. Deletions cut 6 bases from V and 0 bases from J, with 12 bases between. The germline V gene encodes CDR1 SNHLY and CDR2 FYNNEI. The repertoire was sequenced with immunoSEQ multiplex PCR; TCRdb's copy has only in-frame clones and lacks some. The table has tens of thousands of clones, 85% to 90% seen once. The chain is built from TRBV2 and TRBJ1-3; no clear D. The sample here was peripheral blood, taken on day 0 of AZD1222 vaccination. The TCR was taken from an adult in good health. The CDR3 region is CASSLDWGSGNTIYF. CDR3 nucleotides: TGTGCCAGCAGCCTCGACTGGGGCTCTGGAAACACCATATATTTT.